Below are 7 T cell receptor beta chains sequenced from a single sample in a study of post-analysis software for immune sequencing data. The TCR beta cDNA libraries carried unique molecular identifiers. MiXCR, applied by TCRdb to the PCR reads, yields one record per CDR3 protein. The data contain hundreds of thousands of distinct CDR3 sequences, 25% to 30% of them singletons. Findings and limits, study-wide: There were five or six TRBV segments more frequent in patients than controls, and TRBV5-6, TRBV5-1 and TRBV20-1 were among them.

These TCRs are of unknown antigen specificity. Sequencing was performed on blood. The receptors stem from a girl aged 10 to 17 with multiple sclerosis.

The chain uses TRBV6-5 and TRBJ1-1, with 8 positions matching TRBD1. V lost 7 bases and J lost 5; bases outside the gene matches: 15. CDR1 and CDR2 from the germline V gene are MNHEY and SVGAGI. There are 16 residues in the CDR3. The CDR3: CASTFGQGWTGTEAFF. The CDR3 DNA follows: TGTGCCAGCACCTTCGGACAGGGCTGGACGGGGACTGAAGCTTTCTTT.

V and J are TRBV4-1 and TRBJ1-4; D gene unclear. Germline-derived CDR1 and CDR2 are MGHRA and YSYEKL. This CDR3 has 13 residues. Trimming pared 1 base from V and 7 bases from J, leaving 7 bases between. In DNA form, the CDR3 reads TGCGCCAGCAGCCAAGGAGTTTGTGAAAAACTGTTTTTT. Its protein product is CASSQGVCEKLFF.

This clonotype was detected a few times. V and J are TRBV6-5 and TRBJ2-2; a possible D gene is TRBD2 (5 bases). The CDR3 loop spans 15 amino acids. V was clipped by 6 bases and J by 4 bases, with 15 bases between them. Germline-derived CDR1 and CDR2 are MNHEY and SVGAGI. Here the CDR3 DNA reads TGTGCCAGCAGGCAACTCGGGGTTATCACCGGGGAGCTGTTTTTT. It yields the protein CASRQLGVITGELFF.

In its sample, this clonotype was seen a few times. This chain uses TRBV25-1 with TRBJ2-1, with D maybe TRBD2 (7 bases). Trimming removed 7 bases from V and 10 bases from J, with 29 bases in between. The germline gives CDR1 MGHDK, CDR2 SYGVNS. The CDR3 runs 17 residues. This CDR3 reads CASIGPPGGPFFGEQFF. The CDR3, as DNA: TGTGCCAGCATCGGTCCCCCCGGGGGGCCCTTTTTTGGGGAGCAGTTCTTC.

The chain is built from TRBV28 and TRBJ2-5; 8 bases align to TRBD1. J gave up 7 bases and V 8 bases, and 12 bases lay outside the gene matches. Germline assignment: CDR1 MDHEN and CDR2 SYDVKM. The CDR3 contains 14 residues. CDR3 in DNA: TGTGCCAGCGTCGCCAGGGGGCTAGTACGGACCCAGTACTTC. Protein sequence: CASVARGLVRTQYF.

This clonotype was counted between two and nine times. CDR3 loop: CASSYRGQSDTQYF. The CDR3 DNA follows: TGTGCCAGCAGTTACAGGGGGCAGTCAGATACGCAGTATTTT. This sequence joins TRBV6-6 and TRBJ2-3; 7 positions match TRBD1. With V trimmed by 2 bases and J by 4 bases, 3 bases remained unmatched. The CDR3 is 14 amino acids. Germline CDR1 is MNHNY and CDR2 is SVGAGI (reference sequence).

This rearrangement joins TRBV20-1 to TRBJ1-2; D perhaps matches TRBD1 (6 bases). V lost 1 base to trimming and J lost 5 bases, with 14 bases between them. This CDR3 comprises 14 residues. Germline CDR1 is DFQATT and CDR2 is SNEGSKA (reference sequence). The CDR3 loop is CSARVGQGFYGYTF. CDR3 sequence (DNA): TGCAGTGCTAGAGTAGGGCAGGGGTTTTATGGCTACACCTTC.